One sample yielded the 19 T cell receptor beta chains listed below, sequenced in a study of shared clonotypes between healthy human individuals. This table comes from immunoSEQ multiplex PCR, and its TCRdb copy is limited to in-frame clones, with some not included. Here the sample spans tens of thousands of clones, over 55% being singletons. Source material: memory CD8+ T cells sorted from blood. Described subset: CD45RO+ cells pooled with CCR7-negative TemRA cells. Every receptor here comes from a man aged 25 to 40 in good health.

This rearrangement joins TRBV6-4 to TRBJ1-5; D gene ambiguous. The CDR3 has 14 amino acids. V was trimmed by 3 bases and J by 0 bases, leaving 6 bases between them. CDR1 and CDR2 from the germline V gene are MRHNA and SNTAGT. The CDR3, as DNA: TGTGCCAGCAGTGAAGAGGCTAGCAATCAGCCCCAGCATTTT. As protein: CASSEEASNQPQHF.

The gene calls are TRBV27 and TRBJ2-3; 10 nucleotides line up with TRBD2. V shed 7 bases and J 6 bases; nucleotides not matched to a gene: 13. CDR3 length equals 16 residues. Germline values: CDR1 MNHEY, CDR2 SMNVEV (reference sequence). In DNA, the CDR3 is TGTGCCAGCACCTTTTATGGGCTAGCGGGAGACGATACGCAGTATTTT. Encoded protein: CASTFYGLAGDDTQYF.

The genes are TRBV29-1 and TRBJ2-1, with 9 bases that match TRBD1. This CDR3 spans 13 amino acids. Germline V gene lookup returns CDR1 SQVTM and CDR2 ANQGSEA. Germline trimming cut 4 bases from V and 10 bases from J; bases unmatched to any gene: 8. In DNA form, the CDR3 reads TGCAGCGTTGGTGCGGGACAGGGACGGGAGCAGTTCTTC. It encodes CSVGAGQGREQFF.

This chain links TRBV6-5 with TRBJ2-1; 8 bases align to TRBD2. The ends lost 2 bases at V and 5 bases at J; junction bases unmatched: 5. This CDR3 has 15 residues. Germline CDR1 reads MNHEY; CDR2 reads SVGAGI. The CDR3 protein is CASSYVAGTNNEQFF. CDR3 coding DNA: TGTGCCAGCAGTTACGTAGCGGGGACTAACAATGAGCAGTTCTTC.

This rearrangement joins TRBV19 to TRBJ1-5, with TRBD1 matching 9 bases. V was pared by 5 bases and J by 3 bases, with 8 bases of the junction left unmatched. The CDR3 has 16 residues. The germline gives CDR1 LNHDA, CDR2 SQIVND (reference sequence). The CDR3 nucleotides read TGTGCCAGTAGTCGATCACAGGGGGCTCTCAATCAGCCCCAGCATTTT. Protein: CASSRSQGALNQPQHF. Variable domain in full (rest from reference TRBV19 and TRBJ1-5): DGGITQSPKYLFRKEGQNVTLSCEQNLNHDAMYWYRQDPGQGLRLIYYSQIVNDFQKGDIAEGYSVSREKKESFPLTVTSAQKNPTAFYLCASSRSQGALNQPQHFGDGTRLSIL.

The J gene is TRBJ2-4, the V gene TRBV5-1, with unresolved D. CDR1 and CDR2 (germline): SGHRS, YFSETQ. This CDR3 contains 18 residues. Trimming stripped 0 bases from V and 1 base from J, with 17 bases between. CDR3 nucleotides: TGCGCCAGCAGCTTGGGAGAGGATGATTACTGGGCCAAAAACATTCAGTACTTC. Encoded protein: CASSLGEDDYWAKNIQYF.

The chain is built from TRBV27 and TRBJ2-5, with unresolved D. In germline, CDR1 is MNHEY, CDR2 SMNVEV (reference sequence). Between the trimmed V and J ends, which lost 3 bases and 6 bases, there was a span of 5 bases. This CDR3 is built from 11 residues. The CDR3 loop reads CASSFRKTQYF. In DNA form, the CDR3 reads TGTGCCAGCAGTTTTCGGAAGACCCAGTACTTC.

The chain carries TRBV7-9 and TRBJ1-5; possible D gene TRBD1, 6 bases. V gave up 4 bases and J gave up 4 bases, with 8 bases separating them. Germline V CDR1 and CDR2: SEHNR, FQNEAQ (reference sequence). This CDR3 is 13 amino acids long. The CDR3 DNA sequence: TGTGCCAGCAGCTCCCAGGGGAATCAGCCCCAGCATTTT. Encoded protein: CASSSQGNQPQHF. The full variable domain, completed using reference TRBV7-9 and TRBJ1-5, is DTGVSQNPRHKITKRGQNVTFRCDPISEHNRLYWYRQTLGQGPEFLTYFQNEAQLEKSRLLSDRFSAERPKGSFSTLEIQRTEQGDSAMYLCASSSQGNQPQHFGDGTRLSIL.

For this clone: This likely traces to a read error, being one base from a far larger clone. The V and J genes are TRBV6-9 and TRBJ2-7; maybe TRBD1 (6 bases). From germline, CDR1 is MNHGY and CDR2 SVAAGI. Trimming removed 10 bases from V and 0 bases from J, with 10 bases in between. The CDR3 sequence is 12 residues long. The CDR3: CATRDISYEQYF. In DNA form, the CDR3 reads TGTGCCACCCGGGACATCTCCTACGAGCAGTACTTC.

The V and J genes are TRBV25-1 and TRBJ1-2; the D gene is possibly TRBD1 (6 bases). V was clipped by 1 base and J by 7 bases, with 13 bases between them. The CDR3 length is 14 residues. Germline V lookup: CDR1 MGHDK, CDR2 SYGVNS. As DNA, the CDR3 is TGTGCCAGCAGTGAATCCACAGGGCCGGCTGGCTACACCTTC. Protein sequence: CASSESTGPAGYTF.

This chain joins TRBV9 and TRBJ2-6; maybe TRBD2 (5 bases). This CDR3 spans 17 amino acids. Germline V gives CDR1 SGDLS, CDR2 YYNGEE. V dropped 5 bases and J dropped 1 base, with 16 bases sitting between them. For the CDR3, the DNA is TGTGCCAGCAGTAACAATAAAGGGAGTTCTGGGGCCAACGTCCTGACTTTC. This translates into CASSNNKGSSGANVLTF.

This chain links TRBV11-2 with TRBJ2-5; D may be TRBD1 (6 bases). The length of the CDR3 is 15 residues. Germline lookup yields CDR1 SGHAT and CDR2 FQNNGV. Between the trimmed V and J ends, which lost 5 bases and 5 bases, there was a span of 18 bases. CDR3 sequence (DNA): TGTGCCAGCAGCCAAGATCCCGGGGACATCGAGACCCAGTACTTC. Translation gives CASSQDPGDIETQYF. The whole variable domain, remainder taken from reference TRBV11-2 and TRBJ2-5, is EAGVAQSPRYKIIEKRQSVAFWCNPISGHATLYWYQQILGQGPKLLIQFQNNGVVDDSQLPKDRFSAERLKGVDSTLKIQPAKLEDSAVYLCASSQDPGDIETQYFGPGTRLLVL.

CDR3 DNA: TGTGCCAGCAGTTCCCGACCTCCTACGGGGTCCTACGAGCAGTACTTC. Its translation: CASSSRPPTGSYEQYF. This chain links TRBV27 with TRBJ2-7, with D perhaps TRBD2 (5 bases). V was shortened by 4 bases and J by 1 base, with 17 bases between the two germline ends. CDR1 is MNHEY and CDR2 is SMNVEV in the germline V gene (reference sequence). The CDR3 covers 16 residues.

This clone was found many times. The chain couples TRBV6-8 to TRBJ2-5; no definite D call. The CDR3 runs to 12 residues. Trimming shortened V by 5 bases and J by 4 bases, and 8 bases separated the two germline ends. Germline V gene sequence: CDR1 MNHGY, CDR2 SAAAGT. The CDR3 DNA reads as TGTGCCAGCAGTCTCAGTCGAGAGACCCAGTACTTC. Protein sequence: CASSLSRETQYF.

The genes are TRBV5-4 and TRBJ2-7, with D possibly TRBD1 on 6 matching bases. From germline, CDR1 is SGHNT and CDR2 YYREEE (reference sequence). The CDR3 extends over 14 amino acids. V shed 8 bases and J shed 3 bases, with 18 bases lying between them. CDR3 protein: CARRKQGTVYEQYF. CDR3 bases: TGTGCCAGAAGAAAACAGGGTACGGTCTACGAGCAGTACTTC.

This chain links TRBV6-4 with TRBJ2-1; 10 positions match TRBD2. The CDR3 runs to 15 residues. Germline CDR1 MRHNA, CDR2 SNTAGT. V lost 5 bases to trimming and J lost 1 base; unmatched junction nucleotides: 2. The CDR3 spells CASSKAGGSYNEQFF. The CDR3 coding sequence is TGTGCCAGCAGTAAAGCGGGGGGGTCCTACAATGAGCAGTTCTTC.

V is TRBV7-6 and J is TRBJ1-3, with no clear D. The CDR3 extends over 14 amino acids. The germline CDR1 and CDR2 sequences are SGHVS and FNYEAQ. Between the trimmed V and J ends, which lost 5 bases and 3 bases, there was a span of 11 bases. CDR3 sequence reads: CASSPMLGGNTIYF. The CDR3 nucleotides are TGTGCCAGCAGCCCTATGTTAGGTGGAAACACCATATATTTT.

About this clone: Other DNA variants within this sample encode the same CDR3. The V gene is TRBV7-2, the J gene TRBJ2-7; TRBD2 aligns across 8 bases. From germline, CDR1 is SGHTA and CDR2 FQGNSA. This CDR3 has 15 amino acids. The V and J ends lost 1 base and 3 bases, in that order; junction bases with no gene match: 5. The CDR3 region has the DNA TGTGCCAGCAGCTTAGGCCCTAGCGGGTTCTACGAGCAGTACTTC. Protein product: CASSLGPSGFYEQYF.

In this sample, this clone turned up once. The rearrangement links TRBV28 to TRBJ2-3, with TRBD2 matching over 9 bases. Germline assignment: CDR1 MDHEN and CDR2 SYDVKM. The CDR3 loop spans 17 amino acids. V was pared by 6 bases and J by 5 bases, with 15 bases of the junction left unmatched. The CDR3 sequence: CASSILSSGIYGDTQYF. The CDR3 DNA sequence: TGTGCCAGCAGCATCCTTTCTAGCGGGATATATGGAGATACGCAGTATTTT.